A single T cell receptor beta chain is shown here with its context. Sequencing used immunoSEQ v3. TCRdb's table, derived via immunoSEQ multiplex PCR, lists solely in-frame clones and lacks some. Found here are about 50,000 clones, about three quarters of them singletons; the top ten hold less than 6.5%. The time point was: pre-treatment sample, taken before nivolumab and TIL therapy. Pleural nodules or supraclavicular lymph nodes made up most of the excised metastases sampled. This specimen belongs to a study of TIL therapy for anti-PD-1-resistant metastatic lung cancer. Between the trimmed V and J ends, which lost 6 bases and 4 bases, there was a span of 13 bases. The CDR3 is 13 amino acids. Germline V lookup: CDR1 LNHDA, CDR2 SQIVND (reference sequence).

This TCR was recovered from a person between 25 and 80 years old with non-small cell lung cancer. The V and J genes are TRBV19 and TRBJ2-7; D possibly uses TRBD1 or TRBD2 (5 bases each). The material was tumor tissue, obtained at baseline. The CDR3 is CASSPGRPYEQYF. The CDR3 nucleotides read TGTGCCAGTAGCCCGGGGCGTCCGTACGAGCAGTACTTC. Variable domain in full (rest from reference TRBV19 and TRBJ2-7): DGGITQSPKYLFRKEGQNVTLSCEQNLNHDAMYWYRQDPGQGLRLIYYSQIVNDFQKGDIAEGYSVSREKKESFPLTVTSAQKNPTAFYLCASSPGRPYEQYFGPGTRLTVT.